Shown below are 8 T cell receptor beta chains from a single sample sequenced in a study of regulatory T cells in long-lasting Graves disease. The time point is: newly diagnosed GD, antithyroid drugs for less than 3 months. Scientists built the TCR library using RNA that was extracted from PBMCs. The authors built TCR beta libraries using iRepertoire HTBI primers and Arm-PCR of CDR3 regions. One entry per CDR3 protein, called by TCRdb with MiXCR from the multiplex PCR reads. The sample lists over 350,000 distinct CDR3 sequences, about 15% occurring once. This sample was shared with a second study, whose subject was T cells in Graves' hyperthyroidism and ophthalmopathy.

Sequences were derived from peripheral blood mononuclear cells (PBMCs), sampled at new diagnosis, from a patient treated with antithyroid drugs. These receptors came from a woman aged 40 to 55 with Graves disease.

This clonotype was counted only a few times. The chain links TRBV6-2 or TRBV6-3 to TRBJ2-7, with 10 bases identical to TRBD2. Germline trimming cut 0 bases from V and 5 bases from J; bases unmatched to any gene: 19. Germline CDR1 is MNHEY and CDR2 is SVGEGT. The CDR3 sequence is 20 residues long. The CDR3 region is CASSYSKASGSFGPYHEQYF. The CDR3 nucleotides read TGTGCCAGCAGTTACTCGAAGGCTAGCGGGAGTTTTGGGCCCTATCACGAGCAGTACTTC.

This clonotype was seen ten or more times. The chain is built from TRBV12-3 or TRBV12-4 and TRBJ2-7; D is unresolved. The CDR3 totals 14 residues. The ends were cut back, 5 bases at V and 2 bases at J, with 13 bases in the middle. The CDR3, as DNA: TGTGCCAGCAGTCCCCGCCTCAGGCCCTACGAGCAGTACTTC. Protein product: CASSPRLRPYEQYF.

This clonotype came up many times. V and J are TRBV11-3 and TRBJ2-2, with D possibly TRBD1 on 6 matching bases. The CDR3 is 13 residues long. V lost 5 bases to trimming and J lost 6 bases, with 10 bases between them. Germline loops: CDR1 SGHNT, CDR2 YENEEA. Written as DNA, the CDR3 is TGTGCCAGCAGCATGAACAGGGCCGGGGAGCTGTTTTTT. Translating gives CASSMNRAGELFF.

At least ten counts were recorded for this clonotype. V and J are TRBV7-8 and TRBJ2-5; maybe TRBD1 (6 bases). CDR1 is SGHVS, CDR2 FQNEAQ, per germline. The CDR3 consists of 14 residues. The germline V and J ends were trimmed by 5 bases and 5 bases, with 15 bases remaining between them. For the CDR3, the DNA is TGTGCCAGCAGCATTTCAGGGGCTTGGGAGACCCAGTACTTC. Translation gives CASSISGAWETQYF.

This clonotype was detected a few times. This is likely an artifact of a read error, given a far larger clone one base away. The V gene is TRBV11-2, the J gene TRBJ2-1; the D gene is possibly TRBD2 (6 bases). The germline V gene has CDR1 SGHAT and CDR2 FQNNGV. The CDR3 has 12 residues. V was clipped by 6 bases and J by 10 bases, with 13 bases between them. The CDR3 spells CASRGGFYEQFF. CDR3 sequence (DNA): TGTGCCAGCAGGGGGGGTTTTTACGAGCAGTTCTTC.

This clonotype came up a few times. The J gene is TRBJ2-5, the V gene TRBV10-2, with 14 nucleotides matching TRBD2. CDR3 length equals 18 residues. V dropped 6 bases and J dropped 5; count of bases not matched to a gene: 14. Germline-derived CDR1 and CDR2 are WSHSY and SAAADI. CDR3 bases: TGCGCCAGCAGCTTTTCCGTGGGACTAGCGGGAGAGGGGGAGACCCAGTACTTC. It yields the protein CASSFSVGLAGEGETQYF.

In its sample, this clonotype was seen many times. V gene TRBV10-3 combines with J gene TRBJ2-5; D not resolved. The germline CDR1 and CDR2 sequences are ENHRY and SYGVKD. The CDR3 runs 12 residues. Trimming removed 3 bases from V and 4 bases from J, with 6 bases in between. The CDR3 coding sequence is TGTGCCATCAGTGATCGAACAGAGACCCAGTACTTC. Protein sequence: CAISDRTETQYF.

The table lists this clonotype with many counts. The chain combines TRBV7-3 with TRBJ2-3; 8 nucleotides line up with TRBD2. The CDR3 totals 18 residues. Germline loops: CDR1 SGHTA, CDR2 FQGTGA. After removal of 5 bases from V and 3 bases from J, the junction contained 16 bases not matched to a gene. CDR3 DNA: TGTGCCAGCAGCCCCCTTCTACCGGGAGGGCCTCGAACAGATACGCAGTATTTT. Encoded protein: CASSPLLPGGPRTDTQYF.